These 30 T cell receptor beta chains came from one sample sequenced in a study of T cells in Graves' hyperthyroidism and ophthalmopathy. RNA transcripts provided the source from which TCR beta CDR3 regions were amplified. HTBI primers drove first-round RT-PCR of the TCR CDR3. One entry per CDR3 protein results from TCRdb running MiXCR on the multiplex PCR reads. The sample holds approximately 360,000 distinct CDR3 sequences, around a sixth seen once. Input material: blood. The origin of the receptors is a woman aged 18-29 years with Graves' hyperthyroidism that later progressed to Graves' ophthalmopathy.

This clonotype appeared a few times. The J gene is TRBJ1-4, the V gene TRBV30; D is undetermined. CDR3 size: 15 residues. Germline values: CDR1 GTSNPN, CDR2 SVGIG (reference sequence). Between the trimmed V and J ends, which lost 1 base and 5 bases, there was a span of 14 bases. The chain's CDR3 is CAWSASVGVNEKLFF. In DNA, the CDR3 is TGTGCCTGGAGTGCCTCGGTTGGGGTCAATGAAAAACTGTTTTTT.

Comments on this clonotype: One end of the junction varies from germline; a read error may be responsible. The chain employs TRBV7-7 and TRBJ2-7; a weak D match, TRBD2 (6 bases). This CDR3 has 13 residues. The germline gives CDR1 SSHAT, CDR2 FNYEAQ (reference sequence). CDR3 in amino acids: CASSLAVGSEQYF. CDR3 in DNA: TGTGCTAGCAGCTTAGCGGTTGGGAGTGAGCAGTACTTC.

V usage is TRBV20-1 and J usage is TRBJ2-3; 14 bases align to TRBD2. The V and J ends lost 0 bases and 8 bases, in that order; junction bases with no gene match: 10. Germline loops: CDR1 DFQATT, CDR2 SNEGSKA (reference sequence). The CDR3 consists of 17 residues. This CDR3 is CSAREGLAGGWGITQYF. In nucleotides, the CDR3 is TGCAGTGCTAGAGAAGGACTAGCGGGAGGATGGGGCATTACGCAGTATTTT.

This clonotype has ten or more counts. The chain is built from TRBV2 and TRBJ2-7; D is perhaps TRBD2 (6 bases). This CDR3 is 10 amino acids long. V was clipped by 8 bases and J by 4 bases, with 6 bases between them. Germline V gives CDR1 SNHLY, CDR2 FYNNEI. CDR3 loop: CASGRYEQYF. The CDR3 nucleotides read TGTGCCAGCGGGAGGTACGAGCAGTACTTC.

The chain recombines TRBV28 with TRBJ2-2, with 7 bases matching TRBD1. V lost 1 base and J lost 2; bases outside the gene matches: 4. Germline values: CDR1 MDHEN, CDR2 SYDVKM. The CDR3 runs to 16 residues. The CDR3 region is CASSLSGDSNTGELFF. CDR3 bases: TGTGCCAGCAGTTTATCAGGGGACAGCAACACCGGGGAGCTGTTTTTT.

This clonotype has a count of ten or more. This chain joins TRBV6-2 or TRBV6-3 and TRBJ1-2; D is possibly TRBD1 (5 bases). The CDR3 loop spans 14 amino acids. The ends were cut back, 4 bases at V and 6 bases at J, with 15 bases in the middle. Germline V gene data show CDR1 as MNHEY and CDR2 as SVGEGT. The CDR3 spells CASSSRDGRDGYTF. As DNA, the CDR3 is TGTGCCAGCAGTTCCCGGGACGGCAGAGATGGCTACACCTTC.

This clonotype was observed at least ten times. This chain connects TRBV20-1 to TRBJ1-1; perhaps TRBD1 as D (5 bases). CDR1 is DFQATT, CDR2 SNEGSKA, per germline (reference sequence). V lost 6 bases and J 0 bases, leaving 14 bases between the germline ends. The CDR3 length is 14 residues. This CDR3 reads CSAQDGGVNTEAFF. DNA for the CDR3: TGCAGTGCGCAGGACGGAGGGGTGAACACTGAAGCTTTCTTT.

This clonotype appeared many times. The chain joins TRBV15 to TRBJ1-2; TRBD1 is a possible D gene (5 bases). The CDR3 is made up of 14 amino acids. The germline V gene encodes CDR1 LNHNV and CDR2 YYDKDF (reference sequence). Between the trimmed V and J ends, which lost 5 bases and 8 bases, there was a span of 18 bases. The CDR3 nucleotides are TGTGCCACCAGCCCCGACCCAGGGCTGGGAGGCTACACCTTC. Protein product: CATSPDPGLGGYTF.

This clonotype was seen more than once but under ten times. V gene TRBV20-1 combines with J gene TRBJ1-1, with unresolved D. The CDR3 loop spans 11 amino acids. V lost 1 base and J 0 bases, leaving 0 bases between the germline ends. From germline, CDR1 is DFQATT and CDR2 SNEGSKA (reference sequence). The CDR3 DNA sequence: TGCAGTGCTAGAGTGAACACTGAAGCTTTCTTT. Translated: CSARVNTEAFF.

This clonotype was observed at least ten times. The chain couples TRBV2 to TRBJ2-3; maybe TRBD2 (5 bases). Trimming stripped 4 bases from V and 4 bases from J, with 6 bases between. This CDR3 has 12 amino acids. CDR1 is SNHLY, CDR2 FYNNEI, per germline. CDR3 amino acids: CASSGLPDTQYF. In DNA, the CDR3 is TGTGCCAGCAGTGGACTACCAGATACGCAGTATTTT. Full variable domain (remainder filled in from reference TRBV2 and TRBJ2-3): EPEVTQTPSHQVTQMGQEVILRCVPISNHLYFYWYRQILGQKVEFLVSFYNNEISEKSEIFDDQFSVERPDGSNFTLKIRSTKLEDSAMYFCASSGLPDTQYFGPGTRLTVL.

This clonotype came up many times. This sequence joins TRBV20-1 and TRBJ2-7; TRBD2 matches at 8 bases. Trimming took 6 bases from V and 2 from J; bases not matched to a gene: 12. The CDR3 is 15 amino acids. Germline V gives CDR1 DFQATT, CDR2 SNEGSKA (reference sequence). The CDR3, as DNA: TGCAGTGCGCTGGACCCACTAGCGGAGACCTACGAGCAGTACTTC. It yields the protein CSALDPLAETYEQYF.

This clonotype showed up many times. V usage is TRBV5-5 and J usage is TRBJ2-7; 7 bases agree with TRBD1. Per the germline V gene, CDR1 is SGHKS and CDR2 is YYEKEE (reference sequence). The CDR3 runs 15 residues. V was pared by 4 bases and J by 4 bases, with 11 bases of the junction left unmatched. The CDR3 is CASSLADRVFYEQYF. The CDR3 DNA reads TGTGCCAGCAGCCTCGCTGACAGGGTATTTTACGAGCAGTACTTC.

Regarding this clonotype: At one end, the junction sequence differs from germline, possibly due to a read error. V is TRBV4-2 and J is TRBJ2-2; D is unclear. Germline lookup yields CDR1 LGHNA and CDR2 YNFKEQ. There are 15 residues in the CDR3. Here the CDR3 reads CASSKDWVITGELFF. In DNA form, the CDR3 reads TGTGCCAGCAGCAAAGACTGGGTGATCACCGGGGAGCTGTTTTTT.

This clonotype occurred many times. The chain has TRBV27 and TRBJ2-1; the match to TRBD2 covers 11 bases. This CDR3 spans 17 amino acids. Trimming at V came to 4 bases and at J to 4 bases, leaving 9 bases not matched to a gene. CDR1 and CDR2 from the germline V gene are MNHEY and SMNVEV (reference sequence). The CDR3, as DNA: TGTGCCAGCAGTTGGACGCTTTTAGCGGGAGGGTACAATGAGCAGTTCTTC. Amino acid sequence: CASSWTLLAGGYNEQFF.

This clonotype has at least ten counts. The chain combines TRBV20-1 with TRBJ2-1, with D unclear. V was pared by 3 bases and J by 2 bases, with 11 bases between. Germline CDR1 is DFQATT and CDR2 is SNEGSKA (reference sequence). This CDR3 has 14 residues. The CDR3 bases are TGCAGTGCTAGGGAGCCGAGCACCTACAATGAGCAGTTCTTC. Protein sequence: CSAREPSTYNEQFF.

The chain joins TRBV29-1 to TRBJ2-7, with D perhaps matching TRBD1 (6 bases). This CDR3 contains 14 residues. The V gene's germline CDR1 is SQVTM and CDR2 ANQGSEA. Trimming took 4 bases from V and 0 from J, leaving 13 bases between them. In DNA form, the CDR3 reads TGCAGCGTTGTCCCTCCGACAGGCTCCTACGAGCAGTACTTC. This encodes CSVVPPTGSYEQYF.

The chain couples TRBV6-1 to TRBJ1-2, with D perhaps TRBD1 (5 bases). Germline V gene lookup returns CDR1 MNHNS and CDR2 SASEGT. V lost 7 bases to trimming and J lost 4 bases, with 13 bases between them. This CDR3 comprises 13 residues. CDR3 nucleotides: TGTGCCAGCAACCAAGGACACGTCTATGGCTACACCTTC. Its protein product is CASNQGHVYGYTF.

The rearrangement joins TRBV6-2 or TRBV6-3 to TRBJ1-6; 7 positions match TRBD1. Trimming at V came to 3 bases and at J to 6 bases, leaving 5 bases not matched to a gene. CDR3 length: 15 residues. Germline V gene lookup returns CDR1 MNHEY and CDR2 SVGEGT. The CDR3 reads CASSYDGQANSPLHF. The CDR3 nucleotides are TGTGCCAGCAGTTATGACGGACAGGCTAATTCACCCCTCCACTTT.

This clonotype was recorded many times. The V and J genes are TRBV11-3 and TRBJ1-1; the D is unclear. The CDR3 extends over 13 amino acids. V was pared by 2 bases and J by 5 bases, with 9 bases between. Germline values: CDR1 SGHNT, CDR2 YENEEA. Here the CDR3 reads CASSLIMGTEAFF. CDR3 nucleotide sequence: TGTGCCAGCAGCTTAATTATGGGTACTGAAGCTTTCTTT.

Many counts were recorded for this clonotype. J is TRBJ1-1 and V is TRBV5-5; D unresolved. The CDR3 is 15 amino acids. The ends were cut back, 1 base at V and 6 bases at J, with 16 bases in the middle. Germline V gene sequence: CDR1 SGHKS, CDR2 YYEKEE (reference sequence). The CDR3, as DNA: TGTGCCAGCAGCTTGAACTCGGGTCCGGTGGCTGAAGCTTTCTTT. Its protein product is CASSLNSGPVAEAFF.

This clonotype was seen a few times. Written as DNA, the CDR3 is TGTGCCAGCAGTGAATTGAGGAATTCACCCCTCCACTTT. Its protein product is CASSELRNSPLHF. The rearrangement links TRBV6-1 to TRBJ1-6; D gene uncertain. This CDR3 is built from 13 residues. The V end was cut by 2 bases, the J end by 7 bases, with 6 bases between. The germline V gene encodes CDR1 MNHNS and CDR2 SASEGT.

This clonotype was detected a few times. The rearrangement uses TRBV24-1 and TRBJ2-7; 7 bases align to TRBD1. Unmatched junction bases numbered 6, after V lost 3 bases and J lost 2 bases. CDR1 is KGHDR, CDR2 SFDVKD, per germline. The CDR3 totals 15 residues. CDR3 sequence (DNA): TGTGCCACCAGTGATACAGGGGATCGGGCCTACGAGCAGTACTTC. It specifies CATSDTGDRAYEQYF.

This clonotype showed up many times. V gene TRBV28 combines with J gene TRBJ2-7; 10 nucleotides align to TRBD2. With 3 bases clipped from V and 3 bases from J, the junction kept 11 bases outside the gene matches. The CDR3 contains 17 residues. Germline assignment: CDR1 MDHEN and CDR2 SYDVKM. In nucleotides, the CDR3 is TGTGCCAGCAGTTTGGGGCGAGGGACTAGCGTACTCTACGAGCAGTACTTC. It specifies CASSLGRGTSVLYEQYF.

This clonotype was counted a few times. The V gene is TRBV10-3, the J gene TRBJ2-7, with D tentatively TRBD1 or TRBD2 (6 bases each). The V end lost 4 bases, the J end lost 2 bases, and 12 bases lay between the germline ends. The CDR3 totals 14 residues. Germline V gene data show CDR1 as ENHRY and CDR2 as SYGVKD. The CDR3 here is CAISGPGEAYEQYF. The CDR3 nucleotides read TGTGCCATCAGTGGGCCAGGGGAGGCCTACGAGCAGTACTTC.

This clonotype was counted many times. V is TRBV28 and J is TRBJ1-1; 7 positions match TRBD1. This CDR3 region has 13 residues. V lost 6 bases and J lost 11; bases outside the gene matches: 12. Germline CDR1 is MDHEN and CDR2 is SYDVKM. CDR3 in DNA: TGTGCCAGCAGCGGACAGGAGCCGATGACTGCTTTCTTT. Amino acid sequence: CASSGQEPMTAFF. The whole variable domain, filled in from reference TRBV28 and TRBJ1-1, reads DVKVTQSSRYLVKRTGEKVFLECVQDMDHENMFWYRQDPGLGLRLIYFSYDVKMKEKGDIPEGYSVSREKKERFSLILESASTNQTSMYLCASSGQEPMTAFFGQGTRLTVV.

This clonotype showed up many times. CDR3 sequence (DNA): TGTGCCAGCAGCCGACGTGACACTCGGATGGGACAGGGGTACGAGCAGTACTTC. Translation: CASSRRDTRMGQGYEQYF. The chain has TRBV13 and TRBJ2-7; 10 bases are shared with TRBD1. With V trimmed by 5 bases and J by 4 bases, 17 bases remained unmatched. The CDR3 length is 18 residues. Germline V gene data show CDR1 as PRHDT and CDR2 as FYEKMQ (reference sequence).

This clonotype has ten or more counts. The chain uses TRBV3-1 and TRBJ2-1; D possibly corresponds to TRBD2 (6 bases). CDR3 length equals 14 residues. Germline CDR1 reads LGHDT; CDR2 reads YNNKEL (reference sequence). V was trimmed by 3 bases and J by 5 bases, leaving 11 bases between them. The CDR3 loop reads CASSHRTINNEQFF. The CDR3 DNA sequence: TGTGCCAGCAGCCATAGGACTATCAACAATGAGCAGTTCTTC.

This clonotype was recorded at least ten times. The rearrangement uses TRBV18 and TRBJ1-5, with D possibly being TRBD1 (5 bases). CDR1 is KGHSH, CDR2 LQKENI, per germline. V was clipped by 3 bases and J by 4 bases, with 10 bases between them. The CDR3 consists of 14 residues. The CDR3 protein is CASSPTETNQPQHF. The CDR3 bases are TGTGCCAGCTCACCGACAGAAACTAATCAGCCCCAGCATTTT.

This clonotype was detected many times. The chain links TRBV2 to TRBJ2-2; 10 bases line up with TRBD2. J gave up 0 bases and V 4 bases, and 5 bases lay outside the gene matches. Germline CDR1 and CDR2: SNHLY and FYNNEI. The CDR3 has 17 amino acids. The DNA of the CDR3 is TGTGCCAGCAGTGTTAATAGCGGGAGGCCGAACACCGGGGAGCTGTTTTTT. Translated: CASSVNSGRPNTGELFF.

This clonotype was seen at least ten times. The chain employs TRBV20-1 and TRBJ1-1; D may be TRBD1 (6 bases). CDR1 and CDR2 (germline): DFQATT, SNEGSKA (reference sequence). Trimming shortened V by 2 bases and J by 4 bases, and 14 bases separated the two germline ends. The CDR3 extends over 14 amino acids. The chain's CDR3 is CSARRDTSATEAFF. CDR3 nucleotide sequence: TGCAGTGCTAGAAGGGACACCTCGGCCACTGAAGCTTTCTTT.